One sample yielded the 32 T cell receptor beta chains listed below, sequenced in a study of blood T cell repertoires in COVID-19. Some clones are missing from TCRdb's copy, which holds only in-frame ones; the method was immunoSEQ multiplex PCR. The top ten clones hold 3% to 3.5% of a sample with around 94,000 clones, around 81% of them seen once. Sequencing was performed on peripheral blood. These receptors were collected from a man aged 45-65 years with acute or convalescent COVID-19.

The rearrangement joins TRBV3-1 (or the pseudogene TRBV3-2) to TRBJ2-1, with D maybe TRBD2 (6 bases). Trimming pared 0 bases from V and 4 bases from J, leaving 22 bases between. Germline CDR1 LGHDT, CDR2 YNNKEL (reference sequence). This CDR3 spans 19 amino acids. Here the CDR3 DNA reads TGTGCCAGCAGCCAAGACCCGGGGCAGGGAGGAACGGGGTACAATGAGCAGTTCTTC. Translated, it gives CASSQDPGQGGTGYNEQFF.

This chain joins TRBV5-5 and TRBJ2-5; the D gene is possibly TRBD2 (5 bases). V gave up 2 bases and J gave up 2 bases, with 10 bases separating them. There are 14 residues in the CDR3. Germline CDR1 is SGHKS and CDR2 is YYEKEE (reference sequence). The CDR3 nucleotides read TGTGCCAGCAGCTTACTCGGCGGGCAAGAGACCCAGTACTTC. Encoded protein: CASSLLGGQETQYF. Using reference TRBV5-5 and TRBJ2-5 for the parts outside the CDR3, the full variable domain is DAGVTQSPTHLIKTRGQQVTLRCSPISGHKSVSWYQQVLGQGPQFIFQYYEKEERGRGNFPDRFSARQFPNYSSELNVNALLLGDSALYLCASSLLGGQETQYFGPGTRLLVL.

The chain combines TRBV6-5 with TRBJ1-1; perhaps TRBD1 as D (5 bases). The CDR3 is 13 amino acids. In germline, CDR1 is MNHEY, CDR2 SVGAGI. The V end lost 5 bases, the J end lost 4 bases, and 11 bases lay between the germline ends. The CDR3 DNA is TGTGCCAGCAGTCCCCAGGGTGGCACTGAAGCTTTCTTT. Translated, it gives CASSPQGGTEAFF.

The chain employs TRBV12-5 and TRBJ2-3; D might be TRBD1 (6 bases). V gave up 7 bases and J gave up 8 bases, with 16 bases separating them. Germline V gene lookup returns CDR1 LGHNT and CDR2 FRNRAP. CDR3 length equals 13 residues. CDR3 sequence: CASASTGIGTQYF. In nucleotides, the CDR3 is TGTGCTAGTGCCTCGACAGGCATCGGTACGCAGTATTTT. Drawing the rest from reference TRBV12-5 and TRBJ2-3, the complete variable domain is DARVTQTPRHKVTEMGQEVTMRCQPILGHNTVFWYRQTMMQGLELLAYFRNRAPLDDSGMPKDRFSAEMPDATLATLKIQPSEPRDSAVYFCASASTGIGTQYFGPGTRLTVL.

This chain links TRBV5-1 with TRBJ2-2; possibly TRBD2 for D (7 bases). The CDR3 spans 15 residues. Germline CDR1 reads SGHRS; CDR2 reads YFSETQ. Trimming shortened V by 5 bases and J by 3 bases, and 14 bases separated the two germline ends. The CDR3 DNA reads TGCGCCAGCAGAGTACGGGGGGCGGACACCGGGGAGCTGTTTTTT. This codes for CASRVRGADTGELFF.

V gene TRBV5-4 combines with J gene TRBJ2-7, with D perhaps matching TRBD1 (5 bases). Trimming removed 4 bases from V and 4 bases from J, with 6 bases in between. Germline lookup yields CDR1 SGHNT and CDR2 YYREEE (reference sequence). This CDR3 contains 11 residues. The CDR3 loop reads CASSRQYEQYF. CDR3 DNA: TGTGCCAGCAGCCGACAGTACGAGCAGTACTTC.

This clone appeared many times. V is TRBV7-2 and J is TRBJ2-7; weak D call: TRBD1 (8 bases). The CDR3 runs 14 residues. V gave up 6 bases and J gave up 0 bases, with 12 bases separating them. Germline-derived CDR1 and CDR2 are SGHTA and FQGNSA. CDR3 amino acids: CASRTGEGSYEQYF. CDR3 bases: TGTGCCAGCAGGACAGGGGAGGGCTCCTACGAGCAGTACTTC.

The V call is TRBV5-8, the J call TRBJ2-1; D unresolved. V lost 8 bases, J lost 0 bases, and 21 bases lay in between. The CDR3 is made up of 17 amino acids. CDR1 and CDR2 (germline): SGHTS, YDEGEE. The CDR3 DNA reads TGTGCCAGTCTACTCCTCTCTGCGTCAAGCTCCTACAATGAGCAGTTCTTC. Protein product: CASLLLSASSSYNEQFF. The full variable domain, completed using reference TRBV5-8 and TRBJ2-1, is EAGVTQSPTHLIKTRGQQATLRCSPISGHTSVYWYQQALGLGLQFLLWYDEGEERNRGNFPPRFSGRQFPNYSSELNVNALELEDSALYLCASLLLSASSSYNEQFFGPGTRLTVL.

The chain carries TRBV3-1 (or the pseudogene TRBV3-2) and TRBJ2-3; TRBD2 agrees at 14 bases. V lost 4 bases to trimming and J lost 5 bases; unmatched junction nucleotides: 2. Germline CDR1 is LGHDT and CDR2 is YNNKEL (reference sequence). The CDR3 length is 15 residues. CDR3 bases: TGTGCCAGCAGCCGAGGACTAGCGGGAGGAGATACGCAGTATTTT. This encodes CASSRGLAGGDTQYF.

The chain joins TRBV19 to TRBJ1-1; TRBD1 matches at 11 bases. Germline V CDR1 and CDR2: LNHDA, SQIVND (reference sequence). This CDR3 region has 15 residues. V lost 7 bases to trimming and J lost 1 base; unmatched junction nucleotides: 5. CDR3 DNA sequence: TGTGCCAGTACAGGACAGGGGGCCGGGAACACTGAAGCTTTCTTT. This encodes CASTGQGAGNTEAFF.

The chain links TRBV25-1 to TRBJ2-5; the match to TRBD1 covers 8 bases. CDR3 length equals 15 residues. CDR1 is MGHDK and CDR2 is SYGVNS in the germline V gene. V was clipped by 6 bases and J by 8 bases; unmatched bases: 14. The CDR3 loop reads CASSPDRVGPGTQYF. The CDR3 DNA follows: TGTGCCAGCAGCCCGGACAGGGTGGGCCCGGGTACCCAGTACTTC.

This chain links TRBV7-2 with TRBJ2-7; D ambiguous. CDR1 is SGHTA, CDR2 FQGNSA, per germline. Trimming removed 5 bases from V and 4 bases from J, with 9 bases in between. This CDR3 region has 12 residues. The CDR3 region has the DNA TGTGCCAGCAGCCCATTCGGGTACGAGCAGTACTTC. It specifies CASSPFGYEQYF. The full variable domain, rest sourced from reference TRBV7-2 and TRBJ2-7, is GAGVSQSPSNKVTEKGKDVELRCDPISGHTALYWYRQSLGQGLEFLIYFQGNSAPDKSGLPSDRFSAERTGGSVSTLTIQRTQQEDSAVYLCASSPFGYEQYFGPGTRLTVT.

The gene calls are TRBV18 and TRBJ2-3; 14 bases are a match to TRBD2. Germline assignment: CDR1 KGHSH and CDR2 LQKENI. CDR3 length: 18 residues. V trimming: 0 bases; J trimming: 1 base; junction bases outside the gene matches: 3. CDR3 DNA: TGTGCCAGCTCACCACCGGGACTAGCGGGGGCCCGCACAGATACGCAGTATTTT. Residues: CASSPPGLAGARTDTQYF.

The genes are TRBV19 and TRBJ1-4; D unresolved. This CDR3 comprises 14 residues. Germline CDR1 LNHDA, CDR2 SQIVND (reference sequence). The V end lost 4 bases, the J end lost 3 bases, and 9 bases lay between the germline ends. DNA for the CDR3: TGTGCCAGTAGTAACCAGTATCCTAATGAAAAACTGTTTTTT. Translated, it gives CASSNQYPNEKLFF.

The chain joins TRBV10-3 to TRBJ1-1; 10 bases are a match to TRBD1. Trimming at V came to 4 bases and at J to 1 base, leaving 0 bases not matched to a gene. Germline assignment: CDR1 ENHRY and CDR2 SYGVKD. CDR3 length: 14 amino acids. The CDR3 is CAISGDRGNTEAFF. The CDR3 region has the DNA TGTGCCATCAGTGGGGACAGGGGGAACACTGAAGCTTTCTTT.

This clone was seen a few times. V usage is TRBV29-1 and J usage is TRBJ1-3; D uncertain. Per germline, CDR1 SQVTM and CDR2 ANQGSEA. V dropped 3 bases and J dropped 6 bases, with 9 bases sitting between them. This CDR3 contains 12 residues. In nucleotides, the CDR3 is TGCAGCGTTGAGGGCAGTTCAAACACCATATATTTT. Amino acids: CSVEGSSNTIYF.

CDR3: CATSLDSESNQPQHF. Here the CDR3 DNA reads TGTGCCACCAGCCTAGACAGTGAAAGCAATCAGCCCCAGCATTTT. The chain recombines TRBV28 with TRBJ1-5, with a possible D match to TRBD1 (5 bases). Germline V gene lookup returns CDR1 MDHEN and CDR2 SYDVKM. The CDR3 spans 15 residues. Trimming removed 10 bases from V and 1 base from J, with 17 bases in between. Full variable domain (missing parts from reference TRBV28 and TRBJ1-5): DVKVTQSSRYLVKRTGEKVFLECVQDMDHENMFWYRQDPGLGLRLIYFSYDVKMKEKGDIPEGYSVSREKKERFSLILESASTNQTSMYLCATSLDSESNQPQHFGDGTRLSIL.

The chain has TRBV6-5 and TRBJ2-7, with 7 bases identical to TRBD1. V shed 6 bases, J shed 1 base, and the junction held 6 bases outside the gene matches. Germline CDR1 and CDR2: MNHEY and SVGAGI. The CDR3 is made up of 14 amino acids. The CDR3 spells CASRGVGQSYEQYF. The CDR3 DNA sequence: TGTGCCAGCAGGGGAGTGGGACAGTCCTACGAGCAGTACTTC.

The chain joins TRBV30 to TRBJ2-2, with D possibly matching TRBD2 (5 bases). V was trimmed by 0 bases and J by 4 bases, leaving 12 bases between them. The CDR3 has 15 amino acids. CDR1 and CDR2 (germline): GTSNPN, SVGIG (reference sequence). The CDR3 nucleotides are TGTGCCTGGAGTGTAGGGTTGGGGAGCACCGGGGAGCTGTTTTTT. Translated: CAWSVGLGSTGELFF.

The rearrangement joins TRBV6-2 or TRBV6-3 to TRBJ2-1; 11 bases are a match to TRBD2. The CDR3 is 19 residues long. The ends lost 2 bases at V and 9 bases at J; junction bases unmatched: 18. From germline, CDR1 is MNHEY and CDR2 SVGEGT. The DNA for the CDR3 is TGTGCCAGCAGTTACCCCCCAAGCGTAGCGGGGGGGTTCGCTGGTGAGCAGTTCTTC. Encoded protein: CASSYPPSVAGGFAGEQFF.

This clone was recorded a few times. The J gene is TRBJ1-1, the V gene TRBV5-5, with 10 positions matching TRBD1. V lost 4 bases and J lost 0; bases outside the gene matches: 9. Germline V gene lookup returns CDR1 SGHKS and CDR2 YYEKEE (reference sequence). This CDR3 is 17 amino acids long. The CDR3 protein is CASSPRDRGNLNTEAFF. The CDR3 DNA reads TGTGCCAGCAGCCCTAGGGACAGGGGAAACCTGAACACTGAAGCTTTCTTT.

The V and J genes are TRBV11-3 and TRBJ2-3, with D maybe TRBD2 (6 bases). The V gene's germline CDR1 is SGHNT and CDR2 YENEEA. Trimming pared 5 bases from V and 0 bases from J, leaving 12 bases between. There are 15 residues in the CDR3. CDR3 loop: CASSILGGSTDTQYF. The DNA of the CDR3 is TGTGCCAGCAGCATCCTCGGGGGTAGCACAGATACGCAGTATTTT.

CDR3 region: CASSLLLATSTDTQYF. DNA for the CDR3: TGTGCCAGCAGCCTACTATTAGCGACTAGCACAGATACGCAGTATTTT. The V call is TRBV3-1 (or the pseudogene TRBV3-2), the J call TRBJ2-3, with a weak D call TRBD2 (5 bases). V lost 4 bases and J lost 0, with 14 bases in between. Germline V gives CDR1 LGHDT, CDR2 YNNKEL (reference sequence). This CDR3 spans 16 amino acids.

This chain links TRBV2 with TRBJ1-5, with a tentative D call TRBD1 (5 bases). Germline V gene sequence: CDR1 SNHLY, CDR2 FYNNEI. The CDR3 covers 15 residues. Trimming left V 2 bases short and J 0 bases short, with 8 bases between. The CDR3 coding sequence is TGTGCCAGCAGTGAACGGGGGGATAGCAATCAGCCCCAGCATTTT. This sequence encodes CASSERGDSNQPQHF. Looking up the rest from reference TRBV2 and TRBJ1-5 gives the full variable domain: EPEVTQTPSHQVTQMGQEVILRCVPISNHLYFYWYRQILGQKVEFLVSFYNNEISEKSEIFDDQFSVERPDGSNFTLKIRSTKLEDSAMYFCASSERGDSNQPQHFGDGTRLSIL.

This chain uses TRBV27 with TRBJ1-4; possibly TRBD1 for D (5 bases). The CDR3 totals 15 residues. The ends were cut back, 2 bases at V and 7 bases at J, with 14 bases in the middle. Looked up from germline, CDR1 is MNHEY and CDR2 is SMNVEV (reference sequence). CDR3: CASSLRGGISEKLFF. CDR3 nucleotide sequence: TGTGCCAGCAGTTTACGGGGGGGGATTTCTGAAAAACTGTTTTTT.

DNA for the CDR3: TGTGCCAGCAGGGGGACAGGGGCCTACGAGCAGTACTTC. Translated, it gives CASRGTGAYEQYF. This chain connects TRBV6-5 to TRBJ2-7, with 10 bases matching TRBD1. This CDR3 spans 13 amino acids. In germline, CDR1 is MNHEY, CDR2 SVGAGI. The V gene end was trimmed by 6 bases and the J gene end by 2 bases; junction bases not matched to a gene: 1.

In this sample, this clone turned up once. CDR3 sequence: CASGLAGGNTGELFF. CDR3 nucleotides: TGTGCCAGCGGTTTAGCGGGGGGGAACACCGGGGAGCTGTTTTTT. V usage is TRBV2 and J usage is TRBJ2-2; TRBD2 matches 10 bases. The CDR3 is 15 amino acids. The ends lost 8 bases at V and 1 base at J; junction bases unmatched: 4. Germline CDR1 SNHLY, CDR2 FYNNEI.

The rearrangement joins TRBV5-5 to TRBJ2-5; 8 bases align to TRBD1. J lost 3 bases, V lost 1 base, and 5 bases had no gene match. Germline CDR1 reads SGHKS; CDR2 reads YYEKEE (reference sequence). There are 15 residues in the CDR3. The CDR3 loop is CASSLRPGGKETQYF. CDR3 sequence (DNA): TGTGCCAGCAGCTTGAGGCCAGGGGGCAAAGAGACCCAGTACTTC.

This chain links TRBV11-1 with TRBJ2-2, with 13 bases that match TRBD2. The CDR3 contains 16 residues. The V segment lost 3 bases and the J segment 6 bases; nucleotides outside the gene matches: 4. Germline V CDR1 and CDR2: SGHAT, FQDESV (reference sequence). CDR3 loop: CASSFRLAGGSGELFF. The CDR3 region has the DNA TGTGCCAGCAGCTTCAGACTAGCGGGAGGTTCCGGGGAGCTGTTTTTT. Using reference TRBV11-1 and TRBJ2-2 for the parts outside the CDR3, the full variable domain is EAEVAQSPRYKITEKSQAVAFWCDPISGHATLYWYRQILGQGPELLVQFQDESVVDDSQLPKDRFSAERLKGVDSTLKIQPAELGDSAMYLCASSFRLAGGSGELFFGEGSRLTVL.

The chain couples TRBV5-4 to TRBJ2-3; possible D gene TRBD2, 6 bases. The CDR3 length is 15 residues. Germline V gene sequence: CDR1 SGHNT, CDR2 YYREEE (reference sequence). The V end lost 0 bases, the J end lost 5 bases, and 13 bases lay between the germline ends. The CDR3 here is CASSLGGARRDTQYF. In DNA form, the CDR3 reads TGTGCCAGCAGCTTGGGCGGGGCCCGGAGAGATACGCAGTATTTT.

The V gene is TRBV28, the J gene TRBJ2-7; D ambiguous. The germline CDR1 and CDR2 sequences are MDHEN and SYDVKM. CDR3 length equals 12 residues. Trimming cost V 3 bases and J 3 bases, with 6 bases left between them. The CDR3 nucleotides read TGTGCCAGCAGTTTTCCCAGCTACGAGCAGTACTTC. This gives the protein CASSFPSYEQYF.

V usage is TRBV5-1 and J usage is TRBJ2-2; 7 bases are shared with TRBD2. Trimming took 1 base from V and 0 from J; bases not matched to a gene: 3. CDR1 and CDR2 (germline): SGHRS, YFSETQ. This CDR3 is 16 amino acids long. The CDR3 is CASSLLAGANTGELFF. The DNA for the CDR3 is TGCGCCAGCAGCTTGTTGGCGGGAGCGAACACCGGGGAGCTGTTTTTT.